This TCR beta chain originates from a study of naive and memory T cell subsets. The CDR3 has 16 amino acids. From germline, CDR1 is SGHNT and CDR2 YYREEE (reference sequence). Unmatched junction bases numbered 6, after V lost 4 bases and J lost 0 bases. CD8 T cells were positively selected from what remained after CD4 positive selection. As concerns this clonotype: Its target is not known.

Whole-study findings and limits: Over 85% of naive TCR sequences appeared only once, unlike memory subsets. Expression changes during T cell differentiation may affect RNA-based TCR counts. Gini index rose across naive, CM, EM and EMRA in CD4 and CD8.

The beta constant-region primer was an equimolar mix of two oligonucleotides covering TRBC1 and TRBC2. Ligated cDNA was amplified by four rounds of PCR with nested alpha and beta constant-region primers and SP2. TCRdb recomputed calls from the UMI-ligation and nested PCR reads with MiXCR, one row per CDR3 protein. Of over 100,000 distinct CDR3 sequences listed, 35% to 40% were seen once; the top ten hold 0.9%. Sequenced material: central memory CD4+ T cells from blood. The receptor comes from a human donor in good health. V gene TRBV5-4 combines with J gene TRBJ1-2, with 10 positions matching TRBD1. The CDR3 loop is CASSDRGLGANYGYTF. The CDR3 DNA sequence: TGTGCCAGCAGCGACAGGGGGCTCGGAGCTAACTATGGCTACACCTTC.